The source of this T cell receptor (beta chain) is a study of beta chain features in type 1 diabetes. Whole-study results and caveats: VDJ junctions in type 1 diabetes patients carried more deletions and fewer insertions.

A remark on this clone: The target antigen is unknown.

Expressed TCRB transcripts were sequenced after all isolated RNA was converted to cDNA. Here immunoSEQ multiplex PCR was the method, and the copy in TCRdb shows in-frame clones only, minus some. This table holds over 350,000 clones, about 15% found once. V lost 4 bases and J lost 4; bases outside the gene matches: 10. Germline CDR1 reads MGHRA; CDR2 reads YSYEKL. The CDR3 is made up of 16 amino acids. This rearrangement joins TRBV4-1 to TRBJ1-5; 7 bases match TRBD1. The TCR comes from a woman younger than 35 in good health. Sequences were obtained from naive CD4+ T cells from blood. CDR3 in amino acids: CASSLHLTGRNQPQHF. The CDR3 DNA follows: TGCGCCAGCAGCCTCCATCTGACAGGGAGGAATCAGCCCCAGCATTTT.